These 19 T cell receptor beta chains were all obtained from the same sample, sequenced in a study of blood T cell repertoires in COVID-19. This table comes from immunoSEQ multiplex PCR, and its TCRdb copy is limited to in-frame clones, with some not included. The table includes about 78,000 clones, about 92% detected once. Input material: peripheral blood. Receptors were obtained from a woman between 45 and 65 years old in a cohort sampled during active COVID-19.

In DNA, the CDR3 is TGTGCCAGTCGGGTTATGAATGAGCAGTTCTTC. This sequence encodes CASRVMNEQFF. This sequence joins TRBV28 and TRBJ2-1; the D is unclear. Germline-derived CDR1 and CDR2 are MDHEN and SYDVKM. The CDR3 contains 11 residues. The V gene lost 9 bases and the J gene lost 7 bases, with 10 bases spanning the gap. Drawing the rest from reference TRBV28 and TRBJ2-1, the complete variable domain is DVKVTQSSRYLVKRTGEKVFLECVQDMDHENMFWYRQDPGLGLRLIYFSYDVKMKEKGDIPEGYSVSREKKERFSLILESASTNQTSMYLCASRVMNEQFFGPGTRLTVL.

V and J are TRBV27 and TRBJ1-1, with 7 bases lining up with TRBD1. Germline V gene lookup returns CDR1 MNHEY and CDR2 SMNVEV (reference sequence). Trimming cost V 5 bases and J 6 bases; bases outside gene matches: 6. This CDR3 spans 13 amino acids. The CDR3 sequence is CASSPRQGAEAFF. Written as DNA, the CDR3 is TGTGCCAGCAGTCCTCGACAGGGAGCTGAAGCTTTCTTT.

DNA for the CDR3: TGTGCCAGCAGCTTAGAGGAACTAAACCCGGAGCAGTACTTC. Protein: CASSLEELNPEQYF. The V and J genes are TRBV7-2 and TRBJ2-7; D is undetermined. Germline V gene data show CDR1 as SGHTA and CDR2 as FQGNSA. This CDR3 comprises 14 residues. V lost 1 base to trimming and J lost 7 bases, with 14 bases between them. The whole variable domain, filled in from reference TRBV7-2 and TRBJ2-7, reads GAGVSQSPSNKVTEKGKDVELRCDPISGHTALYWYRQSLGQGLEFLIYFQGNSAPDKSGLPSDRFSAERTGGSVSTLTIQRTQQEDSAVYLCASSLEELNPEQYFGPGTRLTVT.

The sample holds a few counts of this clone. The genes are TRBV15 and TRBJ1-5, with 10 bases that match TRBD1. Germline lookup yields CDR1 LNHNV and CDR2 YYDKDF (reference sequence). After removal of 5 bases from V and 7 bases from J, the junction contained 5 bases not matched to a gene. The CDR3 has 14 amino acids. DNA of the CDR3: TGTGCCACCAGCTCAGGACAGGGGGGACAGCCCCAGCATTTT. Amino acid sequence: CATSSGQGGQPQHF.

V usage is TRBV5-1 and J usage is TRBJ2-1; weak D call: TRBD1 (6 bases). V lost 6 bases to trimming and J lost 9 bases, with 25 bases between them. The CDR3 has 16 residues. Looked up from germline, CDR1 is SGHRS and CDR2 is YFSETQ. The CDR3 protein is CASTQTDGGQGSEQFF. CDR3 DNA: TGCGCCAGCACGCAAACCGATGGGGGCCAAGGAAGTGAGCAGTTCTTC.

The chain employs TRBV7-8 and TRBJ2-1; 8 nucleotides line up with TRBD2. Germline CDR1 SGHVS, CDR2 FQNEAQ. This CDR3 is 16 amino acids long. CDR3 region: CATSGLNGDSYNEQFF. CDR3 in DNA: TGTGCTACTAGCGGCCTGAACGGGGACTCCTACAATGAGCAGTTCTTC.

V usage is TRBV19 and J usage is TRBJ1-5; 8 bases match TRBD1. The germline gives CDR1 LNHDA, CDR2 SQIVND (reference sequence). This CDR3 contains 17 residues. Losses at the gene ends were 7 bases for V and 4 bases for J; bases not matched to a gene: 15. The CDR3 reads CASTTGTGQGRNQPQHF. The CDR3 region has the DNA TGTGCCAGTACTACCGGGACAGGCCAAGGGCGTAATCAGCCCCAGCATTTT. The whole variable domain, filled in from reference TRBV19 and TRBJ1-5, reads DGGITQSPKYLFRKEGQNVTLSCEQNLNHDAMYWYRQDPGQGLRLIYYSQIVNDFQKGDIAEGYSVSREKKESFPLTVTSAQKNPTAFYLCASTTGTGQGRNQPQHFGDGTRLSIL.

This chain connects TRBV7-9 to TRBJ2-3, with D hard to call. With 5 bases removed from V and 0 bases from J, the gap between germline ends came to 15 bases. This CDR3 has 16 amino acids. Germline lookup yields CDR1 SEHNR and CDR2 FQNEAQ (reference sequence). The CDR3 DNA reads as TGTGCCAGCAGCCCCCGGGTAGCCTCTAGCACAGATACGCAGTATTTT. Translated: CASSPRVASSTDTQYF.

The rearrangement uses TRBV4-2 and TRBJ2-2, with D perhaps matching TRBD2 (5 bases). This CDR3 contains 16 residues. Germline CDR1 and CDR2: LGHNA and YNFKEQ. Trimming pared 1 base from V and 6 bases from J, leaving 15 bases between. The chain's CDR3 is CASSQAGDYLSGELFF. The CDR3 DNA is TGTGCCAGCAGCCAAGCCGGAGACTACCTCTCCGGGGAGCTGTTTTTT.

In the case of this clone: Given the absence of the conserved phenylalanine or tryptophan at the CDR3 end, a read error is likely. The limits of the CDR3 on the DNA are not certain, so only TCRdb's listed CDR3 is given. The rearrangement joins TRBV27 to TRBJ1-2; TRBD1 is the table's D call, not checked against the DNA. Looked up from germline, CDR1 is MNHEY and CDR2 is SMNVEV (reference sequence). The CDR3 spans 14 amino acids, including both terminal residues. The CDR3 is CASSFFPTPGQASR.

The CDR3 bases are TGTGCCAGCAGCCCCGGGGACTACAATGAGCAGTTCTTC. Its protein product is CASSPGDYNEQFF. The rearrangement uses TRBV7-3 and TRBJ2-1; D is possibly TRBD2 (5 bases). Trimming took 5 bases from V and 3 from J, leaving 8 bases between them. This CDR3 has 13 residues. Germline loops: CDR1 SGHTA, CDR2 FQGTGA.

This sequence joins TRBV5-1 and TRBJ2-1, with a weak D call TRBD1 (7 bases). Germline V CDR1 and CDR2: SGHRS, YFSETQ. Trimming took off 0 bases at V and 2 bases at J, with 9 bases between the two ends. This CDR3 comprises 15 residues. DNA for the CDR3: TGCGCCAGCAGCTTGGGCGGGACAGCCTACAATGAGCAGTTCTTC. Translation: CASSLGGTAYNEQFF.

This clone was picked up one time. The V call is TRBV18, the J call TRBJ2-5; tentatively, D is TRBD2 (6 bases). Germline lookup yields CDR1 KGHSH and CDR2 LQKENI. Between the trimmed V and J ends, which lost 0 bases and 7 bases, there was a span of 15 bases. The CDR3 loop spans 15 amino acids. CDR3 bases: TGTGCCAGCTCACCACCGGATGGAGGGCAGGGGACCCAGTACTTC. Amino acids: CASSPPDGGQGTQYF.

In this sample, this clone is medium-sized. The chain joins TRBV19 to TRBJ1-3; no reliable D call. This CDR3 comprises 13 residues. Germline V CDR1 and CDR2: LNHDA, SQIVND (reference sequence). V was pared by 10 bases and J by 4 bases, with 14 bases between. CDR3 DNA sequence: TGTGCCACCACCCCGGTTGTGGGAAACACCATATATTTT. As protein: CATTPVVGNTIYF.

V usage is TRBV7-9 and J usage is TRBJ2-1; D is unresolved. V lost 0 bases and J lost 11, with 8 bases in between. The length of the CDR3 is 12 residues. Germline V gives CDR1 SEHNR, CDR2 FQNEAQ (reference sequence). The DNA of the CDR3 is TGTGCCAGCAGCTTAGCGGGCGAGAAGCAGTTCTTC. This codes for CASSLAGEKQFF.

This chain links TRBV9 with TRBJ2-1; D gene uncertain. CDR3 length equals 14 residues. The V end was cut by 4 bases, the J end by 9 bases, with 17 bases between. Germline CDR1 and CDR2: SGDLS and YYNGEE. Here the CDR3 DNA reads TGTGCCAGCAGCCCCTTTATGGGCGCAGGTGAGCAGTTCTTC. This translates into CASSPFMGAGEQFF. Based on the CDR3 plus reference TRBV9 and TRBJ2-1, the full variable domain is DSGVTQTPKHLITATGQRVTLRCSPRSGDLSVYWYQQSLDQGLQFLIQYYNGEERAKGNILERFSAQQFPDLHSELNLSSLELGDSALYFCASSPFMGAGEQFFGPGTRLTVL.

The J gene is TRBJ2-1, the V gene TRBV19, with TRBD2 identical over 9 bases. V dropped 8 bases and J dropped 4; count of bases not matched to a gene: 12. CDR3 size: 16 residues. Per the germline V gene, CDR1 is LNHDA and CDR2 is SQIVND (reference sequence). The CDR3 DNA reads TGTGCCAGTTACCTAGCGGGACTCTATCCGTACAATGAGCAGTTCTTC. It yields the protein CASYLAGLYPYNEQFF.

The V call is TRBV7-2, the J call TRBJ2-2; perhaps TRBD2 as D (7 bases). The germline CDR1 and CDR2 sequences are SGHTA and FQGNSA. There are 13 residues in the CDR3. CDR3 sequence: CSWGGPNTGELFF. DNA for the CDR3: TGTTCCTGGGGGGGGCCCAACACCGGGGAGCTGTTTTTT.

The V call is TRBV7-9, the J call TRBJ2-2, with 9 bases fitting TRBD2. From germline, CDR1 is SEHNR and CDR2 FQNEAQ (reference sequence). V trimming: 6 bases; J trimming: 4 bases; junction bases outside the gene matches: 3. The CDR3 runs to 14 residues. Written as DNA, the CDR3 is TGTGCCAGCAGTTTTAGCGGGAGCACCGGGGAGCTGTTTTTT. Translated, it gives CASSFSGSTGELFF.